These 11 T cell receptor beta chains originate from one sample sequenced in a study of T cells expressing NK-cell markers. TCRdb re-analyzed the 5' RACE reads; it lists each CDR3 protein once, without DNA. In all, the sample yields 400,000 or so distinct CDR3 sequences. The material sequenced was blood T cells: a sorted CD56 or NKG2C T cell subset, CD4+ or CD8+ T cells, or bulk PBMC T cells (not recorded which). Source of these receptors: a woman aged 45-65 years in good health.

The chain couples TRBV20-1 to TRBJ2-2; without DNA, the TCRdb call of TRBD2 cannot be checked. CDR3 size: 18 residues. CDR1 DFQATT and CDR2 SNEGSKA come from the germline V gene (reference sequence). Here the CDR3 reads CSARGPRTSGRVAGELFF.

The chain uses TRBV20-1 and TRBJ2-3; TCRdb outputs TRBD1, but without DNA this stays unchecked. The CDR3 covers 16 residues. CDR1 is DFQATT, CDR2 SNEGSKA, per germline (reference sequence). The CDR3 loop is CSARASRVRRTDTQYF.

The chain carries TRBV20-1 and TRBJ2-1. This CDR3 is built from 13 residues. Germline V gives CDR1 DFQATT, CDR2 SNEGSKA (reference sequence). This CDR3 reads CSARSLAYNEQFF.

V is TRBV5-1 and J is TRBJ2-7. CDR1 and CDR2 from the germline V gene are SGHRS and YFSETQ. CDR3 length: 14 residues. The CDR3 loop reads CASSLFGSSYEQYF.

The chain is built from TRBV29-1 and TRBJ1-1; no DNA is available, so the TRBD1 call from TCRdb remains unchecked. CDR1 is SQVTM, CDR2 ANQGSEA, per germline. This CDR3 has 14 residues. The CDR3 sequence is CSVGTVGGLTEAFF.

This chain uses TRBV3-1 with TRBJ2-2; no DNA is available, so the TRBD2 call from TCRdb remains unchecked. The CDR3 loop spans 15 amino acids. From germline, CDR1 is LGHDT and CDR2 YNNKEL (reference sequence). CDR3 protein: CASSQPGLGTGELFF.

The V and J genes are TRBV4-1 and TRBJ1-1; there is no DNA to check the TCRdb D call of TRBD1. Germline loops: CDR1 MGHRA, CDR2 YSYEKL. The CDR3 has 15 residues. The CDR3 loop is CASSQGGIARVGAFF.

The chain uses TRBV15 and TRBJ1-1; TCRdb returns TRBD1, unconfirmable since there is no DNA. CDR3 size: 17 residues. The germline V gene encodes CDR1 LNHNV and CDR2 YYDKDF (reference sequence). This chain's CDR3 is CATSSNKGTGVPTEAFF.

This chain links TRBV3-1 with TRBJ2-2; absent DNA, TCRdb's TRBD1 call cannot be checked. This CDR3 region has 16 residues. From germline, CDR1 is LGHDT and CDR2 YNNKEL (reference sequence). The CDR3 reads CASSPHLGQGPGELFF.

CDR3: CATGEGTGGDYTF. The chain couples TRBV24-1 to TRBJ1-2; there is no DNA to check the TCRdb D call of TRBD1. CDR1 is KGHDR and CDR2 is SFDVKD in the germline V gene. The CDR3 sequence is 13 residues long.

The rearrangement links TRBV15 to TRBJ2-5. The CDR3 spans 12 residues. From germline, CDR1 is LNHNV and CDR2 YYDKDF (reference sequence). CDR3 in amino acids: CATSESVDAQYF.